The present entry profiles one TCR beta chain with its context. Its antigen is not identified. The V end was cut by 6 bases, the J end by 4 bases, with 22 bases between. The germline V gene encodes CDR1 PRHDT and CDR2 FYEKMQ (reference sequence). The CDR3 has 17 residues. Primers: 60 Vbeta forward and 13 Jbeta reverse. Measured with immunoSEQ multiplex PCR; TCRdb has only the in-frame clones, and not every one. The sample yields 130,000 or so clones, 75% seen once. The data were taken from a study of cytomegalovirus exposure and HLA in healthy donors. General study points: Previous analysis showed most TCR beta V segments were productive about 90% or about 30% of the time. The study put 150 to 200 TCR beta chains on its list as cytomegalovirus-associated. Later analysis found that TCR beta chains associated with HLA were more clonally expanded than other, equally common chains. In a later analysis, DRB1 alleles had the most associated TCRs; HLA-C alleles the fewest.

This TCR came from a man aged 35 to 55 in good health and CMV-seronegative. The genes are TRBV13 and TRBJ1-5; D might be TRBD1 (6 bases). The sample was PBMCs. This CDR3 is CASRPGTPDLRNQPQHF. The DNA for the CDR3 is TGTGCCAGCAGGCCAGGGACACCGGACCTGAGAAATCAGCCCCAGCATTTT.